The 14 T cell receptor beta chains below were found in one sample sequenced in a study of regulatory T cells in long-lasting Graves disease. Arm-PCR of CDR3 regions and iRepertoire HTBI primers were used to build TCR beta libraries. Via MiXCR, TCRdb re-called the multiplex PCR reads, giving one row per CDR3 protein. This sample carries over 250,000 distinct CDR3 sequences, 22% of them seen once, and the ten largest clones take about 61%. Time point meaning: persistent/refractory GD, antithyroid drugs over 5 years with positive TRAb. PBMC-derived RNA was used for the TCR library. The material sequenced was peripheral blood mononuclear cells (PBMCs), taken when the disease was refractory, from a patient treated with antithyroid drugs. All receptors come from a female donor with Graves disease.

This clonotype was recorded a few times. This chain joins TRBV7-9 and TRBJ1-1; D may be TRBD1 (5 bases). Germline V gives CDR1 SEHNR, CDR2 FQNEAQ (reference sequence). V was cut by 4 bases and J by 4 bases, with 10 bases left in between. This CDR3 contains 13 residues. The CDR3 loop is CASSSPGGTEAFF. The CDR3 coding sequence is TGTGCCAGCAGCTCCCCCGGGGGCACTGAAGCTTTCTTT.

The table lists this clonotype with a few counts. The chain uses TRBV5-1 and TRBJ1-4; 8 bases line up with TRBD1. The V and J ends lost 3 bases and 10 bases, in that order; junction bases with no gene match: 8. CDR1 is SGHRS, CDR2 YFSETQ, per germline. This CDR3 is built from 14 residues. CDR3 sequence (DNA): TGCGCCAGCAGCTCGGGACAGGAGGGAAGAAAACTGTTTTTT. Protein sequence: CASSSGQEGRKLFF.

This chain connects TRBV5-6 to TRBJ2-2; D remains ambiguous. Per germline, CDR1 SGHDT and CDR2 YYEEEE. This CDR3 has 15 residues. The ends were cut back, 1 base at V and 0 bases at J, with 7 bases in the middle. The CDR3 DNA sequence: TGTGCCAGCAGCTTGTTTATCCCGAACACCGGGGAGCTGTTTTTT. Protein product: CASSLFIPNTGELFF.

This clonotype was seen only a few times. The chain joins TRBV10-3 to TRBJ2-2, with a tentative D call TRBD2 (6 bases). This CDR3 region has 15 residues. Germline V CDR1 and CDR2: ENHRY, SYGVKD. With 3 bases removed from V and 1 base from J, the gap between germline ends came to 9 bases. This chain's CDR3 is CAISDVAENTGELFF. CDR3 nucleotides: TGTGCCATCAGTGATGTAGCGGAGAACACCGGGGAGCTGTTTTTT.

This clonotype was seen a few times. The V and J genes are TRBV5-1 and TRBJ2-7; the match to TRBD2 covers 7 bases. The germline CDR1 and CDR2 sequences are SGHRS and YFSETQ. J gave up 3 bases and V 0 bases, and 12 bases lay outside the gene matches. CDR3 size: 17 residues. This chain's CDR3 is CASSLGSLTSAHYEQYF. The CDR3 nucleotides read TGCGCCAGCAGCTTGGGTTCCCTAACTAGCGCGCACTACGAGCAGTACTTC.

The sample holds many counts of this clonotype. The chain combines TRBV28 with TRBJ2-7, with 11 positions matching TRBD1. Germline CDR1 is MDHEN and CDR2 is SYDVKM. After removal of 4 bases from V and 2 bases from J, the junction contained 1 base not matched to a gene. The CDR3 length is 14 residues. The CDR3 here is CASSWTGGPYEQYF. CDR3 nucleotide sequence: TGTGCCAGCAGTTGGACAGGGGGCCCCTACGAGCAGTACTTC.

This clonotype occurred many times. V usage is TRBV28 and J usage is TRBJ1-5, with D possibly matching TRBD1 (5 bases). CDR3 length: 12 amino acids. CDR1 and CDR2 from the germline V gene are MDHEN and SYDVKM. Trimming pared 2 bases from V and 9 bases from J, leaving 8 bases between. The CDR3 nucleotides read TGTGCCAGCAGTTTAGCAGGGACGCCCCAGCATTTT. Translation: CASSLAGTPQHF.

This clonotype was counted many times. V is TRBV28 and J is TRBJ2-7; 7 bases are shared with TRBD1. This CDR3 spans 14 amino acids. The ends lost 3 bases at V and 3 bases at J; junction bases unmatched: 5. Germline CDR1 is MDHEN and CDR2 is SYDVKM. The CDR3 reads CASSFRTGSYEQYF. The CDR3 DNA sequence: TGTGCCAGCAGTTTCAGGACAGGAAGCTACGAGCAGTACTTC.

This clonotype was counted only a few times. This chain connects TRBV5-4 to TRBJ1-6; 9 positions agree with TRBD1. This CDR3 spans 14 amino acids. Germline loops: CDR1 SGHNT, CDR2 YYREEE (reference sequence). V gave up 7 bases and J gave up 8 bases; unmatched junction bases: 7. Here the CDR3 DNA reads TGTGCCAGCGGGGACAGGGCGAGAGATTCACCCCTCCACTTT. The encoded protein is CASGDRARDSPLHF.

The chain has TRBV20-1 and TRBJ2-7; 7 positions match TRBD2. Looked up from germline, CDR1 is DFQATT and CDR2 is SNEGSKA (reference sequence). The CDR3 has 15 amino acids. With 0 bases clipped from V and 5 bases from J, the junction kept 10 bases outside the gene matches. CDR3 nucleotide sequence: TGCAGTGCTAGAGATTACCTGGCGGGAGCCCACGAGCAGTACTTC. This translates into CSARDYLAGAHEQYF.

V gene TRBV20-1 combines with J gene TRBJ2-5; D is ambiguous. The V end lost 0 bases, the J end lost 5 bases, and 19 bases lay between the germline ends. This CDR3 comprises 16 residues. CDR1 and CDR2 (germline): DFQATT, SNEGSKA (reference sequence). The CDR3 loop is CSARDQRRAPSETQYF. The CDR3 DNA is TGCAGTGCTAGAGATCAGCGTCGGGCACCCTCGGAGACCCAGTACTTC.

This clonotype was recorded a few times. This rearrangement joins TRBV10-2 to TRBJ2-5; the match to TRBD2 covers 11 bases. V gave up 5 bases and J gave up 5 bases; unmatched junction bases: 7. Per germline, CDR1 WSHSY and CDR2 SAAADI. The CDR3 loop spans 15 amino acids. The CDR3 region has the DNA TGCGCCAGCAGTTTAGCGGGAGGGCCGTCCGAGACCCAGTACTTC. Its protein is CASSLAGGPSETQYF.

The rearrangement links TRBV11-2 to TRBJ2-4; the D call may be TRBD1 or TRBD2 (5 bases each). Trimming pared 3 bases from V and 4 bases from J, leaving 10 bases between. The CDR3 contains 14 residues. Germline V gene data show CDR1 as SGHAT and CDR2 as FQNNGV. The CDR3 DNA reads as TGTGCCAGCAGCTTCGGGGCAGCTAAAAACATTCAGTACTTC. This sequence encodes CASSFGAAKNIQYF.

In its sample, this clonotype was seen a few times. J is TRBJ1-5 and V is TRBV20-1; unclear D gene. The CDR3 sequence is 16 residues long. Germline CDR1 reads DFQATT; CDR2 reads SNEGSKA (reference sequence). Trimming stripped 2 bases from V and 3 bases from J, with 17 bases between. CDR3 protein: CSARPDGPRYNQPQHF. The CDR3 bases are TGCAGTGCTAGACCCGACGGTCCCAGGTACAATCAGCCCCAGCATTTT.